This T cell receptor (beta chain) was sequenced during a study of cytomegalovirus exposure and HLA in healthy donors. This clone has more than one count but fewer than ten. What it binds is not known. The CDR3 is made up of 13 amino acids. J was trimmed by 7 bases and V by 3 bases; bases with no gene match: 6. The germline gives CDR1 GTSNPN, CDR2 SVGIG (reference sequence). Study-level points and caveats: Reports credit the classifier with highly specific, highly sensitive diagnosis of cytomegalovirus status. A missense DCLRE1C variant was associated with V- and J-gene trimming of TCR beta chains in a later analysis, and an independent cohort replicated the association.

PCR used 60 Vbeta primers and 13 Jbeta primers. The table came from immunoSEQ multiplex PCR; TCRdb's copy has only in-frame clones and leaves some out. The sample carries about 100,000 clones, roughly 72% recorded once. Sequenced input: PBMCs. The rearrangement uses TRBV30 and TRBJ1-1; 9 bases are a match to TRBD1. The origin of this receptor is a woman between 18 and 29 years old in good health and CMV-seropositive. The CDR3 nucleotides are TGTGCCTGGAGAGGGACAGGGTCGGGTGAAGCTTTCTTT. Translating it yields CAWRGTGSGEAFF.